Below are 5 T cell receptor beta chains sequenced from a single sample in a study of early T cells in non-severe SARS-CoV-2 infection. TCRdb ran MiXCR on the 5' RACE reads and lists one entry per CDR3 protein. The sample contains 55,000 to 75,000 distinct CDR3 sequences, about 8.4% of which appear only once. Sequencing was performed on whole blood. The receptors originated from an adult who was a healthcare worker with PCR-confirmed SARS-CoV-2 infection or an uninfected control (not recorded which).

This chain links TRBV12-3 or TRBV12-4 with TRBJ2-5; D assignment may be TRBD1 or TRBD2 (5 bases each). The CDR3 length is 13 residues. Trimming left V 7 bases short and J 1 base short, with 10 bases between. CDR3 protein: CASTARGQETQYF. The CDR3 nucleotides are TGTGCCAGCACGGCGAGGGGCCAAGAGACCCAGTACTTC.

This clonotype has a handful of counts. The chain combines TRBV20-1 with TRBJ2-1, with 14 bases identical to TRBD2. Germline CDR1 DFQATT, CDR2 SNEGSKA (reference sequence). Losses at the gene ends were 1 base for V and 8 bases for J; bases not matched to a gene: 4. The CDR3 spans 15 residues. CDR3 DNA: TGCAGTGCTAGAGGACTAGCGGGAGGGCAGGATGAGCAGTTCTTC. Translating it yields CSARGLAGGQDEQFF.

This clonotype was picked up many times. The chain recombines TRBV20-1 with TRBJ2-7; TRBD2 matches 10 bases. V was clipped by 1 base and J by 0 bases; unmatched bases: 12. The CDR3 extends over 18 amino acids. CDR1 DFQATT and CDR2 SNEGSKA come from the germline V gene (reference sequence). The CDR3 protein is CSARGGGKGLAFSYEQYF. CDR3 DNA: TGCAGTGCTAGAGGGGGAGGGAAGGGACTAGCGTTCTCCTACGAGCAGTACTTC.

This clonotype was counted ten times or more. This chain connects TRBV6-5 to TRBJ1-1; D is perhaps TRBD1 (5 bases). Germline CDR1 reads MNHEY; CDR2 reads SVGAGI. The CDR3 is made up of 15 amino acids. V was cut by 0 bases and J by 11 bases, with 19 bases left in between. The CDR3 is CASSYSQGRAIAAFF. The CDR3 bases are TGTGCCAGCAGTTACTCGCAGGGAAGGGCAATCGCGGCTTTCTTT.

Many counts were recorded for this clonotype. The chain is built from TRBV20-1 and TRBJ1-6, with D perhaps matching TRBD1 (5 bases). With 3 bases removed from V and 7 bases from J, the gap between germline ends came to 13 bases. Germline V gives CDR1 DFQATT, CDR2 SNEGSKA (reference sequence). The CDR3 extends over 14 amino acids. The CDR3: CSASRREANSPLHF. The DNA for the CDR3 is TGCAGTGCTAGTCGCAGGGAAGCGAATTCACCCCTCCACTTT.